Listed below are T cell receptor beta chains from one sample, sequenced in a study of shared clonotypes between healthy human individuals. Repertoires were generated with immunoSEQ multiplex PCR, while TCRdb's copy carries only in-frame clones and drops some. This sample has a few hundred thousand clones, with 75% to 80% found just once. The sequenced sample was PBMCs. These receptors were collected from a woman aged 40-49 years in good health. Some clones in this sample may be carry-over from other donors' samples. Both conserved end residues are trimmed from each CDR3. The D gene is left open where the match is weak.

v_gene	d_gene	j_gene	CDR3aa
TRBV5-1	.	TRBJ2-2	ASSPGGPTGELF
TRBV6-8	TRBD2	TRBJ2-1	ASSYPTSGRDNEQF
TRBV5-3	.	TRBJ1-5	ARSLTGWLVYQPQH
TRBV11-1	TRBD2	TRBJ2-2	ASSDHSGRENTGELF
TRBV18	TRBD1	TRBJ2-7	ASSSGQTNYEQY
TRBV7-8	TRBD1	TRBJ1-1	ASSPGGWSTEAF
TRBV11-2	.	TRBJ2-7	ASSLSEGQQY
TRBV19	.	TRBJ1-5	ASKDSNQPQH
TRBV5-1	TRBD1	TRBJ2-7	ASSSGQGGYEQY
TRBV6-6	.	TRBJ2-2	ASSRSETGELF
TRBV19	TRBD1	TRBJ2-2	ASMRTGDTGELF
TRBV7-8	.	TRBJ1-2	ASSLGQGDYGYT
TRBV28	.	TRBJ1-4	ASRRSPATNEKLF
TRBV11-2	.	TRBJ1-1	ASSLQPHNTEAF
TRBV9	TRBD2	TRBJ2-1	ASSSGTSDHNEQF
TRBV5-4	.	TRBJ2-7	ASSSDFGSYEQY
TRBV6-4	.	TRBJ2-2	ASSESSDHGELF
TRBV5-4	.	TRBJ2-2	ADQADLNTGELF
TRBV4-3	.	TRBJ2-5	ASSQDRQYAETQY
TRBV5-8	TRBD1	TRBJ1-2	APANRGFYGYT
TRBV6-1	.	TRBJ1-3	ASSEASPSSGNTIY
TRBV18	.	TRBJ1-2	ASSPHGTPSYGYT
TRBV6-5	.	TRBJ2-2	ASTTTNTGELF
TRBV10-2	.	TRBJ1-3	ASSESTGNTIY
TRBV30	TRBD2	TRBJ2-5	AWSQTSGSPGETQY
TRBV30	TRBD1	TRBJ2-2	AWSFRDRVTGELF
TRBV6-6	.	TRBJ1-5	ASSLWGQPQH
TRBV9	.	TRBJ2-2	ASSLRSTGELF
TRBV6-4	TRBD1	TRBJ2-1	ASSETGVNEQF